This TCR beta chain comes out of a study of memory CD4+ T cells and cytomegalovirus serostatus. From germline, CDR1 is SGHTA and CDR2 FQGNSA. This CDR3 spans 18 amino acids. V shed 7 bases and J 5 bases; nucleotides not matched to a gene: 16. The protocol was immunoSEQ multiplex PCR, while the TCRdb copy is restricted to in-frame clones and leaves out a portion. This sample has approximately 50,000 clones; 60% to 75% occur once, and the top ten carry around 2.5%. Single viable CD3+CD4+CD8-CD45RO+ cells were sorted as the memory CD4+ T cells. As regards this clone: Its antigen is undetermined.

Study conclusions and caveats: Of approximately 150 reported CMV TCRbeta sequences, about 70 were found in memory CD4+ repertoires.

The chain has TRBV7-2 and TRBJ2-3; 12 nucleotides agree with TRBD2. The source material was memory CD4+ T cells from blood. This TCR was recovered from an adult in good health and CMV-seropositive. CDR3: CASKTTPLAGGPGDTQYF. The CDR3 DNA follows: TGTGCCAGCAAGACGACCCCTCTAGCGGGAGGGCCGGGAGATACGCAGTATTTT.